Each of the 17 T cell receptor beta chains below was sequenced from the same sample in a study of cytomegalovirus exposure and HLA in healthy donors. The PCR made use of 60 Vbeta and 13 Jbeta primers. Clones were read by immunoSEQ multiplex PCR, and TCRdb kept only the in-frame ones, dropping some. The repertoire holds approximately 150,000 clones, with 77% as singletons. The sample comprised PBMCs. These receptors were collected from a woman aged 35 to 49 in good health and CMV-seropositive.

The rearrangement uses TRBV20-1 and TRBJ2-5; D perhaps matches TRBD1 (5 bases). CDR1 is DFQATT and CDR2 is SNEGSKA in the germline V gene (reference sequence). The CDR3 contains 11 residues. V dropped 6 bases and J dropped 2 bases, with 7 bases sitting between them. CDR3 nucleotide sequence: TGCAGTGCACAGGAACAAGAGACCCAGTACTTC. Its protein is CSAQEQETQYF.

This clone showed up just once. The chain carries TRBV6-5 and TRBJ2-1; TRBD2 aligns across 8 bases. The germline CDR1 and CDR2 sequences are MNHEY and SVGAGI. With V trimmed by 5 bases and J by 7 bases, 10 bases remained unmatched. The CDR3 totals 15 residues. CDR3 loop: CASSPALGGGNEQFF. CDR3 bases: TGTGCCAGCAGTCCCGCGTTGGGCGGGGGGAATGAGCAGTTCTTC.

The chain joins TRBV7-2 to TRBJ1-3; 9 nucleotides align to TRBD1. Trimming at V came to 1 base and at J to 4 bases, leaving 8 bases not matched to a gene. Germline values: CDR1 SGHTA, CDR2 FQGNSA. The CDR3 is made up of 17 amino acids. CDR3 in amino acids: CASSLGGQGVSGNTIYF. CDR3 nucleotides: TGTGCCAGCAGCTTAGGGGGACAGGGAGTTTCAGGAAACACCATATATTTT.

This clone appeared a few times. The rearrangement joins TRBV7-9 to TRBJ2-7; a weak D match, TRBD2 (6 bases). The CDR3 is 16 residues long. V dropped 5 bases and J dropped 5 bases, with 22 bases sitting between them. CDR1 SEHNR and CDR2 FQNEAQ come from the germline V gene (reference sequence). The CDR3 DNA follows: TGTGCCAGCAGCGCCCTTGGGACTCAGGGCGTCCACGAGCAGTACTTC. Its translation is CASSALGTQGVHEQYF. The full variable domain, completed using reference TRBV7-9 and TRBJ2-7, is DTGVSQNPRHKITKRGQNVTFRCDPISEHNRLYWYRQTLGQGPEFLTYFQNEAQLEKSRLLSDRFSAERPKGSFSTLEIQRTEQGDSAMYLCASSALGTQGVHEQYFGPGTRLTVT.

In DNA form, the CDR3 reads TGTGCCAGCAGAACGGGTGGCCCGGATACGCAGTATTTT. Protein: CASRTGGPDTQYF. The V gene is TRBV28, the J gene TRBJ2-3, with D unresolved. There are 13 residues in the CDR3. From germline, CDR1 is MDHEN and CDR2 SYDVKM. V lost 6 bases and J lost 6, with 13 bases in between.

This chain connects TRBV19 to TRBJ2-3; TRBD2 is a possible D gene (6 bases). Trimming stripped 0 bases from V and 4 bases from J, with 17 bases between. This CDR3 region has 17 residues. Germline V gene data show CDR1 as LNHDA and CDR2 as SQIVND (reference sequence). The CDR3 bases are TGTGCCAGTAGTATAGACAACGGGGGAGACCTAGCAGATACGCAGTATTTT. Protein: CASSIDNGGDLADTQYF.

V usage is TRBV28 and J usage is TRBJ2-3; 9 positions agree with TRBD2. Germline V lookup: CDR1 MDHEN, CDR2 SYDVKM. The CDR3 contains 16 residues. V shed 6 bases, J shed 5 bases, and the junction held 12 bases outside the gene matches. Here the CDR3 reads CASRRGASGVVDTQYF. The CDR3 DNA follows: TGTGCCAGCAGGCGAGGGGCTAGCGGGGTCGTAGATACGCAGTATTTT.

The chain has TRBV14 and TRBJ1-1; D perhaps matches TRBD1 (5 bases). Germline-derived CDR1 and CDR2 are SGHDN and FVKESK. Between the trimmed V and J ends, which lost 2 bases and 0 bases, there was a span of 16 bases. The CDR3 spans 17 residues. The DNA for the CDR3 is TGTGCCAGCAGCCAATTCAAGAAAGGGGCCATGAACACTGAAGCTTTCTTT. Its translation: CASSQFKKGAMNTEAFF.

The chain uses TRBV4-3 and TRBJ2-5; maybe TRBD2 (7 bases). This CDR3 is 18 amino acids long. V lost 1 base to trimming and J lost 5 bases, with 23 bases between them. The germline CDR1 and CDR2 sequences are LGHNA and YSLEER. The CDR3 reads CASSQVYLRGGPPETQYF. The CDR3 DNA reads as TGCGCCAGCAGCCAAGTTTATTTGCGCGGGGGCCCCCCGGAGACCCAGTACTTC.

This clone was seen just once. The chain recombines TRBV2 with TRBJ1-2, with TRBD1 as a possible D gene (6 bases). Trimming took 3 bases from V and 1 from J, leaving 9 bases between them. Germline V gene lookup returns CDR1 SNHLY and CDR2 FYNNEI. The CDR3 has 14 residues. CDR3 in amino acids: CASSDTDSNYGYTF. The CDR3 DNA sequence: TGTGCCAGCAGTGATACGGACAGTAACTATGGCTACACCTTC.

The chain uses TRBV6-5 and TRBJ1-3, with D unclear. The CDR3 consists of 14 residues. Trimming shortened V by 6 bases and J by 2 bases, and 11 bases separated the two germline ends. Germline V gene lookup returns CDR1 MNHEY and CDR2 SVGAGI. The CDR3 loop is CASRSLNTGNTIYF. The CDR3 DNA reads TGTGCCAGCAGGTCCCTTAACACTGGAAACACCATATATTTT.

This chain's CDR3 is CASSLSGEGYTF. CDR3 in DNA: TGTGCCAGCAGCCTGTCTGGGGAGGGCTACACCTTC. This chain joins TRBV7-2 and TRBJ1-2; D is ambiguous. From germline, CDR1 is SGHTA and CDR2 FQGNSA. The CDR3 spans 12 residues. With 5 bases removed from V and 8 bases from J, the gap between germline ends came to 12 bases.

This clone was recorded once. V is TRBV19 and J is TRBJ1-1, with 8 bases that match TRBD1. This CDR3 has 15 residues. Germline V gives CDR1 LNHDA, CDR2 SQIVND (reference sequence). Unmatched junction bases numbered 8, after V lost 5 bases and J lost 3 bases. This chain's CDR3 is CASSPYRGGDTEAFF. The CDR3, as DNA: TGTGCCAGTAGTCCTTACAGGGGGGGGGACACTGAAGCTTTCTTT.

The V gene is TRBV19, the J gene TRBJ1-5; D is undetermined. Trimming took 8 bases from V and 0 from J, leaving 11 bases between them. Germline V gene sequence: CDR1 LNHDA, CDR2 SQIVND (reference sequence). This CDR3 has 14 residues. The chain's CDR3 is CASLTGNSNQPQHF. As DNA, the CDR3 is TGTGCCAGTTTAACCGGGAATAGCAATCAGCCCCAGCATTTT.

CDR3 sequence reads: CAISSTSGSNDEQFF. The CDR3 nucleotides are TGTGCCATCAGCTCCACTAGCGGGAGCAATGATGAGCAGTTCTTC. The chain carries TRBV10-3 and TRBJ2-1; 11 bases map to TRBD2. The junction had 9 bases not matched to a gene; V was cut back by 6 bases and J by 8 bases. CDR1 and CDR2 from the germline V gene are ENHRY and SYGVKD. The CDR3 covers 15 residues.

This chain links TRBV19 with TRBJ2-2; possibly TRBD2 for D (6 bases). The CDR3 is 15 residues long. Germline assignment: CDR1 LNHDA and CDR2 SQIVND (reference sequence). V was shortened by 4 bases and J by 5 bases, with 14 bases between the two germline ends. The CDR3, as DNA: TGTGCCAGTAGTAAGGAGGGCAGAGGGACCGGGGAGCTGTTTTTT. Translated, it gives CASSKEGRGTGELFF.

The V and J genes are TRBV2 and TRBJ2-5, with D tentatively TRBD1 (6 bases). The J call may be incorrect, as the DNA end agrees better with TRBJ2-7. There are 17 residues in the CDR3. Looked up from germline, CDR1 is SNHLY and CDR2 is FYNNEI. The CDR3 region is CASSEALQGLSSYEQYF. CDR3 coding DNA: TGTGCCAGCAGTGAAGCGCTTCAGGGGCTGAGCTCCTACGAGCAGTACTTC.